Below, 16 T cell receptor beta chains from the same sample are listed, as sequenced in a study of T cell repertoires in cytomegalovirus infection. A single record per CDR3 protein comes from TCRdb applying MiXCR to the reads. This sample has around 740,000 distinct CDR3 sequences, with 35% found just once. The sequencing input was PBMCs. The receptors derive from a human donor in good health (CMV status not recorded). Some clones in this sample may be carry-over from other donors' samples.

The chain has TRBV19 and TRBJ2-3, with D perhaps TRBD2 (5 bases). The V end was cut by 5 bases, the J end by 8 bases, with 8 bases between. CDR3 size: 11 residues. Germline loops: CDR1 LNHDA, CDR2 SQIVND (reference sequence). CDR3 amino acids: CASSRDRTQYF. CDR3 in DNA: TGTGCCAGTAGTCGGGATCGTACGCAGTATTTT. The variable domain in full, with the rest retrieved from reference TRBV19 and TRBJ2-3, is DGGITQSPKYLFRKEGQNVTLSCEQNLNHDAMYWYRQDPGQGLRLIYYSQIVNDFQKGDIAEGYSVSREKKESFPLTVTSAQKNPTAFYLCASSRDRTQYFGPGTRLTVL.

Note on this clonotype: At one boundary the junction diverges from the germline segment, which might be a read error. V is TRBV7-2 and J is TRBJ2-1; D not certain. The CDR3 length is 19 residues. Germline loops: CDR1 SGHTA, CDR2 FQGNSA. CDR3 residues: CSSSSRSPRTSEQYNEPFF. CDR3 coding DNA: TGTTCCAGCAGCTCCCGATCTCCCCGGACGAGCGAACAATACAATGAGCCGTTCTTC.

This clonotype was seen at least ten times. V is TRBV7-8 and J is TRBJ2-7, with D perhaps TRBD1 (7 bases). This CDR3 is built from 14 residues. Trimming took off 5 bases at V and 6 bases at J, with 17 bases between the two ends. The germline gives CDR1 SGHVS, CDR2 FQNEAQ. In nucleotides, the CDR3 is TGTGCCAGCAGCCCAGACAGGGAGGAAAGCGAGCAGTACTTC. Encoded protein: CASSPDREESEQYF.

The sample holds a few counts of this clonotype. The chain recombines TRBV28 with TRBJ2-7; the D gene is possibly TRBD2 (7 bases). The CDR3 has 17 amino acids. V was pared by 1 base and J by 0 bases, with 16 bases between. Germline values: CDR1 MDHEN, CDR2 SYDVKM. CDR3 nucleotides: TGTGCCAGCAGTTTATTTCGGGGAGGGGGGGCCTCCTACGAGCAGTACTTC. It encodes CASSLFRGGGASYEQYF.

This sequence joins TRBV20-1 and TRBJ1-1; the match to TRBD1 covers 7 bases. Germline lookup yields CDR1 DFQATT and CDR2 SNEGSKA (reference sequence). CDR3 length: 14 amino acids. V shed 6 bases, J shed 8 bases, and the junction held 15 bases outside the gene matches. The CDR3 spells CSASGRTGTPEAFF. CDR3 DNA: TGCAGTGCCTCAGGCCGGACAGGCACCCCCGAAGCTTTCTTT.

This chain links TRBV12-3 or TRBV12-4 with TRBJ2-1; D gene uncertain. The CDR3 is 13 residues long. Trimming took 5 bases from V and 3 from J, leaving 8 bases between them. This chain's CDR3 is CASSQRNYNEQFF. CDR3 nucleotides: TGTGCCAGCAGTCAGAGGAACTACAATGAGCAGTTCTTC.

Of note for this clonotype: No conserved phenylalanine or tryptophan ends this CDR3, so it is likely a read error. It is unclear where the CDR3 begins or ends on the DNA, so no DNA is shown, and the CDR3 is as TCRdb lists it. This CDR3 reads CSVERYRGRGYTC. The rearrangement joins TRBV29-1 to TRBJ1-2; TRBD1 is taken as the D call from the table, unchecked against the DNA. Per the germline V gene, CDR1 is SQVTM and CDR2 is ANQGSEA. The CDR3 is 13 amino acids in total, end residues counted.

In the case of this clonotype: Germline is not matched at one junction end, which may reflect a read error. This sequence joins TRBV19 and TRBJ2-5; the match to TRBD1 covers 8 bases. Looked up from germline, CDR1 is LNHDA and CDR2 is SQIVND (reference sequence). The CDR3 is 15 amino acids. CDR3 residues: CASSTPGGAAETQYF. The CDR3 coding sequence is TGTGCCAGTAGTACTCCAGGGGGCGCGGCGGAGACTCAGTACTTC. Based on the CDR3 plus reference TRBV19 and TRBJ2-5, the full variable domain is DGGITQSPKYLFRKEGQNVTLSCEQNLNHDAMYWYRQDPGQGLRLIYYSQIVNDFQKGDIAEGYSVSREKKESFPLTVTSAQKNPTAFYLCASSTPGGAAETQYFGPGTRLLVL.

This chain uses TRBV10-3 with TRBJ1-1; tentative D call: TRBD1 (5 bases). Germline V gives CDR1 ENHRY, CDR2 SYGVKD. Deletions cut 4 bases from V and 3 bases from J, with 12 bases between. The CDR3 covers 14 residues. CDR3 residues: CAISAGGRHTEAFF. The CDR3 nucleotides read TGTGCCATCAGTGCTGGGGGGAGGCACACTGAAGCTTTCTTT.

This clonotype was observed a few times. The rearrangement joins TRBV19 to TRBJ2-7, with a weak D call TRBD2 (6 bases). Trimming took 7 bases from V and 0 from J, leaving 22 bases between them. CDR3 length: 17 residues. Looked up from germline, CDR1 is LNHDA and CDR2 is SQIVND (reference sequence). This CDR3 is CASNNSPTGTSSYEQYF. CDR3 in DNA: TGTGCCAGTAACAACTCTCCCACCGGGACTTCCTCCTACGAGCAGTACTTC.

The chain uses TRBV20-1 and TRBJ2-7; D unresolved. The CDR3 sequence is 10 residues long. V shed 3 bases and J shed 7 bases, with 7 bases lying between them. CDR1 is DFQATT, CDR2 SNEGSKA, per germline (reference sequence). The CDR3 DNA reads TGCAGTGCTAGGGCTCGAGAGCAGTACTTC. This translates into CSARAREQYF.

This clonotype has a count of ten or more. The CDR3 region has the DNA TGTGCCAGCAGCTTGGAGGGGGCCGGCTATGGCTACACCTTC. Protein product: CASSLEGAGYGYTF. V usage is TRBV7-2 and J usage is TRBJ1-2; TRBD1 matches 7 bases. Germline CDR1 is SGHTA and CDR2 is FQGNSA. CDR3 length equals 14 residues. Trimming removed 3 bases from V and 4 bases from J; junction bases left unmatched: 5. Looking up the rest from reference TRBV7-2 and TRBJ1-2 gives the full variable domain: GAGVSQSPSNKVTEKGKDVELRCDPISGHTALYWYRQSLGQGLEFLIYFQGNSAPDKSGLPSDRFSAERTGGSVSTLTIQRTQQEDSAVYLCASSLEGAGYGYTFGSGTRLTVV.

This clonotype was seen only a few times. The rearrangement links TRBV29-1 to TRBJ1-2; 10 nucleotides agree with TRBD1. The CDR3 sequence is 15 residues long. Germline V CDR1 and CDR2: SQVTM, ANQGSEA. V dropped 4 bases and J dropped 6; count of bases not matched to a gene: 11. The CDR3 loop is CSVVGSGTGEHGYTF. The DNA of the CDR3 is TGCAGCGTTGTTGGATCCGGGACAGGGGAGCATGGCTACACCTTC.

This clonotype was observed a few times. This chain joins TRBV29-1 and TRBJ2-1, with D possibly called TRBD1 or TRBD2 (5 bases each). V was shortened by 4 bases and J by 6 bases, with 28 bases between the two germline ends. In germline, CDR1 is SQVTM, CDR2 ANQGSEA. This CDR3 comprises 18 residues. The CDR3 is CSVAWIQLGGSTTNEQFF. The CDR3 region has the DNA TGCAGCGTTGCTTGGATACAGCTTGGGGGTTCCACTACCAATGAGCAGTTCTTC.

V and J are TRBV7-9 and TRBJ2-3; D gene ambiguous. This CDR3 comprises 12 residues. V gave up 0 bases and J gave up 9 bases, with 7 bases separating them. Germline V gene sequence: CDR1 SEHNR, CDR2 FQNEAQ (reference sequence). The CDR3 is CASSLALQTQYF. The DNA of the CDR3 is TGTGCCAGCAGCTTAGCCCTTCAGACGCAGTATTTT.

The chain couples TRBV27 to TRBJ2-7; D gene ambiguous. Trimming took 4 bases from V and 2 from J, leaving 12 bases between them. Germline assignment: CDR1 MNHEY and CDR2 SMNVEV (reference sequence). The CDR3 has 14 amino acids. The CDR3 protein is CASSYRGRTYEQYF. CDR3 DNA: TGTGCCAGCAGTTACCGCGGCAGGACCTACGAGCAGTACTTC.